The 3 T cell receptor beta chains listed next were all sequenced from one sample in a study of cytomegalovirus exposure and HLA in healthy donors. Amplification used 60 Vbeta primers and 13 Jbeta primers. Sequenced by immunoSEQ multiplex PCR; TCRdb stores in-frame clones only, minus some. Of some 110,000 clones in the sample, around 76% are singletons; the top ten hold approximately 13%. What was sequenced was PBMCs. Receptors originate from a woman aged 55-70 years in good health and CMV-seropositive.

This clone was seen only a few times. The chain links TRBV6-5 to TRBJ1-4; D unresolved. CDR1 is MNHEY and CDR2 is SVGAGI in the germline V gene. The CDR3 covers 13 residues. V gave up 7 bases and J gave up 4 bases, with 10 bases separating them. This CDR3 reads CASMGGFNEKLFF. The CDR3 DNA reads TGTGCCAGCATGGGAGGGTTTAATGAAAAACTGTTTTTT.

This clone was picked up one time. The V gene is TRBV7-2, the J gene TRBJ1-2; 9 bases agree with TRBD1. This CDR3 has 14 residues. Per the germline V gene, CDR1 is SGHTA and CDR2 is FQGNSA. V lost 7 bases to trimming and J lost 4 bases; unmatched junction nucleotides: 7. CDR3 coding DNA: TGTGCCAGCAACAGACAGGGGGAAAGCTATGGCTACACCTTC. Amino acids: CASNRQGESYGYTF.

The chain recombines TRBV6-5 with TRBJ1-2; D remains unclear. CDR1 MNHEY and CDR2 SVGAGI come from the germline V gene. V was clipped by 0 bases and J by 4 bases, with 9 bases between them. This CDR3 is built from 14 residues. CDR3 residues: CASSYSSPGYGYTF. The CDR3 coding sequence is TGTGCCAGCAGTTACTCGAGTCCCGGCTATGGCTACACCTTC.